The 19 T cell receptor beta chains reported below all come from one sample, sequenced in a study of blood T cells in healthy people across ages (dated by TCRdb to between 2015 and 2016). The method was 5' RACE. The sequencer was an Illumina HiSeq 2500. A second PCR of roughly 7 to 12 cycles was run with a J-beta primer mix and a sample-barcoded 5' primer. TCRdb reran the public reads through fastp at Q25 and MiXCR, keeping productive beta chains. Each CDR3 protein gets just one entry, which takes the most common genes and DNA from the rows behind it. This sample holds about 830,000 distinct CDR3 sequences; roughly 60% were observed only once. The ten largest clones represent around 30% of the sample. Material for sequencing was blood. The receptors come from a young man in good health.

CDR3 sequence (DNA): TGTGCCAGCAGCTTAATCACTAGCGAGAATGCAGATACGCAGTATTTT. Translating it yields CASSLITSENADTQYF. The rearrangement links TRBV7-2 to TRBJ2-3, with 7 bases identical to TRBD2. Germline CDR1 reads SGHTA; CDR2 reads FQGNSA. This CDR3 comprises 16 residues. J lost 4 bases, V lost 2 bases, and 9 bases had no gene match.

V is TRBV4-3 and J is TRBJ2-1; the match to TRBD1 covers 7 bases. V shed 4 bases and J 6 bases; nucleotides not matched to a gene: 18. The germline V gene encodes CDR1 LGHNA and CDR2 YSLEER. The CDR3 length is 18 residues. The chain's CDR3 is CASSPNLIVGGAFNEQFF. The CDR3 DNA sequence: TGCGCCAGCAGCCCTAACCTTATCGTAGGGGGCGCGTTCAATGAGCAGTTCTTC.

This clonotype was counted ten times or more. The chain is built from TRBV5-1 and TRBJ2-5; 7 nucleotides match TRBD1. Looked up from germline, CDR1 is SGHRS and CDR2 is YFSETQ. V trimming: 4 bases; J trimming: 2 bases; junction bases outside the gene matches: 8. The CDR3 contains 15 residues. For the CDR3, the DNA is TGCGCCAGCAGCCTAAACAGGGGCGAGCAAGAGACCCAGTACTTC. This translates into CASSLNRGEQETQYF.

This clonotype has only a few counts. This chain uses TRBV6-1 with TRBJ2-5, with 9 bases identical to TRBD2. J was trimmed by 5 bases and V by 4 bases; bases with no gene match: 11. This CDR3 region has 16 residues. Per the germline V gene, CDR1 is MNHNS and CDR2 is SASEGT. CDR3 in amino acids: CASSALAGILGETQYF. The CDR3 DNA reads as TGTGCCAGCAGTGCCCTAGCGGGGATCCTCGGGGAGACCCAGTACTTC.

The J gene is TRBJ1-1, the V gene TRBV4-2; perhaps TRBD1 as D (6 bases). The CDR3 is 14 residues long. V was clipped by 1 base and J by 11 bases, with 17 bases between them. Germline CDR1 is LGHNA and CDR2 is YNFKEQ. CDR3 DNA: TGTGCCAGCAGCCAAGTTCGGACAGAAGAAGGGGCTTTCTTT. Amino acids: CASSQVRTEEGAFF.

The chain joins TRBV20-1 to TRBJ1-1, with D unresolved. The CDR3 contains 15 residues. Germline CDR1 is DFQATT and CDR2 is SNEGSKA (reference sequence). Trimming removed 2 bases at V and 1 base at J, with 14 bases between. CDR3 residues: CSARKKVAGNTEAFF. CDR3 in DNA: TGCAGTGCTAGAAAGAAAGTGGCAGGGAACACTGAAGCTTTCTTT.

The chain employs TRBV7-2 and TRBJ1-2, with D possibly matching TRBD1 (6 bases). The V gene's germline CDR1 is SGHTA and CDR2 FQGNSA. V was clipped by 5 bases and J by 8 bases, with 12 bases between them. This CDR3 spans 12 amino acids. Here the CDR3 reads CASSQTGMGYTF. The CDR3 DNA reads as TGTGCCAGCAGCCAAACAGGGATGGGCTACACCTTC.

This clonotype occurred a few times. The chain joins TRBV5-1 to TRBJ2-1; TRBD2 matches at 8 bases. The CDR3 runs 17 residues. With 5 bases clipped from V and 0 bases from J, the junction kept 10 bases outside the gene matches. The germline V gene has CDR1 SGHRS and CDR2 YFSETQ. CDR3 sequence: CASSPGGGSSSYNEQFF. In DNA form, the CDR3 reads TGCGCCAGCAGTCCCGGGGGGGGGTCCAGCTCCTACAATGAGCAGTTCTTC.

The chain links TRBV28 to TRBJ2-7; 8 bases align to TRBD1. The CDR3 covers 14 residues. Germline V CDR1 and CDR2: MDHEN, SYDVKM. V was pared by 6 bases and J by 2 bases, with 6 bases of the junction left unmatched. The CDR3 here is CASRSAGQAYEQYF. Here the CDR3 DNA reads TGTGCCAGCAGGTCCGCGGGACAGGCCTACGAGCAGTACTTC.

The J gene is TRBJ2-3, the V gene TRBV10-3, with a tentative D call TRBD2 (5 bases). The CDR3 loop spans 13 amino acids. V was trimmed by 4 bases and J by 3 bases, leaving 8 bases between them. Germline V gene data show CDR1 as ENHRY and CDR2 as SYGVKD. The CDR3 DNA follows: TGTGCCATCAGTGGGGGAGAGACAGATACGCAGTATTTT. Translating gives CAISGGETDTQYF.

In regard to this clonotype: At one end, the junction sequence differs from germline, possibly due to a read error. The V call is TRBV6-1, the J call TRBJ2-4; TRBD1 aligns across 7 bases. CDR1 is MNHNS and CDR2 is SASEGT in the germline V gene. CDR3 size: 14 residues. CDR3 DNA sequence: TGTACCAGCAGATCCCGGACAGGCGTGGAGGAGCAGTACTTC. Translated, it gives CTSRSRTGVEEQYF.

This rearrangement joins TRBV4-3 to TRBJ2-1, with 10 bases identical to TRBD2. The CDR3 loop spans 17 amino acids. V shed 2 bases, J shed 7 bases, and the junction held 11 bases outside the gene matches. The germline gives CDR1 LGHNA, CDR2 YSLEER. For the CDR3, the DNA is TGCGCCAGCAGCCAACGAGCGGGGGGGTCACTAGTTAATGAGCAGTTCTTC. Its translation: CASSQRAGGSLVNEQFF.

This clonotype appeared a single time. The chain joins TRBV6-5 to TRBJ2-7, with D unresolved. The CDR3 runs 14 residues. Per germline, CDR1 MNHEY and CDR2 SVGAGI. V lost 5 bases and J 3 bases, leaving 14 bases between the germline ends. CDR3 loop: CASSDIGQRYEQYF. The CDR3 nucleotides are TGTGCCAGCAGTGACATAGGGCAGCGCTACGAGCAGTACTTC.

A few counts support this clonotype. V gene TRBV7-2 combines with J gene TRBJ2-7; TRBD1 agrees at 7 bases. Germline V gives CDR1 SGHTA, CDR2 FQGNSA. The CDR3 extends over 16 amino acids. Unmatched junction bases numbered 10, after V lost 1 base and J lost 4 bases. CDR3 in amino acids: CASSLGGGTDPYEQYF. For the CDR3, the DNA is TGTGCCAGCAGCTTAGGAGGTGGGACAGATCCATACGAGCAGTACTTC.

J is TRBJ2-1 and V is TRBV11-2; 10 bases are shared with TRBD2. The trim removed 5 bases at V and 2 bases at J, leaving 6 bases unmatched. This CDR3 contains 16 residues. Germline CDR1 reads SGHAT; CDR2 reads FQNNGV. The DNA for the CDR3 is TGTGCCAGCAGCCCCGGGACTAGCGCCCCCTACAATGAGCAGTTCTTC. As protein: CASSPGTSAPYNEQFF.

This clonotype was seen once. The V and J genes are TRBV5-1 and TRBJ2-7; D not resolved. The germline gives CDR1 SGHRS, CDR2 YFSETQ. The V gene lost 7 bases and the J gene lost 0 bases, with 14 bases spanning the gap. The CDR3 spans 14 residues. The CDR3, as DNA: TGCGCCAGCGGGGTGACATTTAGCTCCTACGAGCAGTACTTC. As protein: CASGVTFSSYEQYF.

V is TRBV9 and J is TRBJ2-2; possible D gene TRBD2, 5 bases. The CDR3 contains 15 residues. Germline CDR1 and CDR2: SGDLS and YYNGEE. V was pared by 4 bases and J by 7 bases, with 17 bases between. Here the CDR3 reads CASSSGPGKNGELFF. For the CDR3, the DNA is TGTGCCAGCAGCTCCGGACCGGGAAAGAACGGGGAGCTGTTTTTT.

The chain joins TRBV7-8 to TRBJ2-7; D may be TRBD2 (6 bases). The end of the DNA fits TRBJ2-5 better, so the J call may be wrong. CDR1 and CDR2 from the germline V gene are SGHVS and FQNEAQ. This CDR3 has 17 residues. This CDR3 is CASSLEPAGIPKETQYF. The CDR3 coding sequence is TGTGCCAGCAGCTTAGAGCCTGCGGGGATACCCAAAGAGACCCAGTACTTC.

Comment on this clonotype: A much larger clonotype is one base distant, so this may be a read error. The J gene is TRBJ2-7, the V gene TRBV11-3; D call uncertain. The CDR3 has 13 residues. The V end was cut by 2 bases, the J end by 6 bases, with 11 bases between. Germline CDR1 reads SGHNT; CDR2 reads YENEEA. CDR3 sequence: CASSLMSPSEQYF. CDR3 coding DNA: TGTGCCAGCAGCTTAATGAGTCCGAGCGAGCAGTACTTC.